These 19 T cell receptor beta chains were all obtained from the same sample, sequenced in a study of radiotherapy plus CTLA-4 blockade in lung cancer. The method was immunoSEQ multiplex PCR; TCRdb's version includes in-frame clones alone and lacks a portion of them. The table records about 59,000 clones, approximately 68% of them present only once. The specimen comprised peripheral blood, sampled from a patient treated with radiotherapy plus ipilimumab. The receptor source for this set is a human donor with non-small cell lung cancer whose response to radiotherapy plus ipilimumab could not be evaluated.

The chain has TRBV2 and TRBJ1-1; TRBD1 aligns across 7 bases. V trimming: 6 bases; J trimming: 0 bases; junction bases outside the gene matches: 4. The CDR3 is made up of 14 amino acids. Germline values: CDR1 SNHLY, CDR2 FYNNEI. This CDR3 reads CASRRQGLNTEAFF. The CDR3 DNA follows: TGTGCCAGCAGAAGACAGGGATTGAACACTGAAGCTTTCTTT.

The genes are TRBV30 and TRBJ1-2; tentatively, D is TRBD1 (5 bases). This CDR3 comprises 13 residues. Trimming left V 0 bases short and J 4 bases short, with 9 bases between. Germline V gene lookup returns CDR1 GTSNPN and CDR2 SVGIG (reference sequence). This chain's CDR3 is CAWSVGAGYGYTF. The CDR3 DNA follows: TGTGCCTGGAGTGTAGGGGCTGGCTATGGCTACACCTTC.

The count of this clone is one. The V gene is TRBV5-1, the J gene TRBJ2-7, with a weak D call TRBD2 (7 bases). Trimming removed 6 bases from V and 2 bases from J, with 15 bases in between. The CDR3 is 14 amino acids. Germline V lookup: CDR1 SGHRS, CDR2 YFSETQ. Written as DNA, the CDR3 is TGCGCCAGCAATAAGGGGGGGGGCACCTACGAGCAGTACTTC. Its translation: CASNKGGGTYEQYF.

The chain carries TRBV25-1 and TRBJ2-1, with no clear D. Per the germline V gene, CDR1 is MGHDK and CDR2 is SYGVNS. The CDR3 extends over 13 amino acids. The ends were cut back, 7 bases at V and 7 bases at J, with 14 bases in the middle. CDR3 DNA sequence: TGTGCCAGCACTTACTCGGTGATGAATGAGCAGTTCTTC. Translating gives CASTYSVMNEQFF.

The V call is TRBV19, the J call TRBJ2-5; weak D call: TRBD2 (5 bases). The CDR3 sequence is 16 residues long. CDR1 is LNHDA, CDR2 SQIVND, per germline (reference sequence). V was cut by 1 base and J by 4 bases, with 16 bases left in between. The DNA of the CDR3 is TGTGCCAGTAGTATAGTCAGGACTTCCCTGAGAGAGACCCAGTACTTC. Amino acids: CASSIVRTSLRETQYF. Using reference TRBV19 and TRBJ2-5 for the parts outside the CDR3, the full variable domain is DGGITQSPKYLFRKEGQNVTLSCEQNLNHDAMYWYRQDPGQGLRLIYYSQIVNDFQKGDIAEGYSVSREKKESFPLTVTSAQKNPTAFYLCASSIVRTSLRETQYFGPGTRLLVL.

This sequence joins TRBV4-2 and TRBJ2-7, with D possibly TRBD1 on 5 matching bases. The V gene lost 7 bases and the J gene lost 0 bases, with 10 bases spanning the gap. Looked up from germline, CDR1 is LGHNA and CDR2 is YNFKEQ. This CDR3 has 13 residues. The CDR3 is CASTSTVSYEQYF. In nucleotides, the CDR3 is TGTGCCAGCACCTCGACAGTCTCCTACGAGCAGTACTTC.

The chain employs TRBV5-4 and TRBJ2-5, with 14 bases aligning to TRBD2. CDR3 length equals 17 residues. The germline CDR1 and CDR2 sequences are SGHNT and YYREEE (reference sequence). After removal of 4 bases from V and 5 bases from J, the junction contained 10 bases not matched to a gene. DNA of the CDR3: TGTGCCAGCAGCCGAGGACTAGCGGGAGGAGTTATGGAGACCCAGTACTTC. Its translation: CASSRGLAGGVMETQYF.

This rearrangement joins TRBV19 to TRBJ1-5, with D maybe TRBD1 (6 bases). From germline, CDR1 is LNHDA and CDR2 SQIVND (reference sequence). This CDR3 has 17 amino acids. V was shortened by 3 bases and J by 9 bases, with 24 bases between the two germline ends. CDR3 nucleotide sequence: TGTGCCAGTAGTATTGGGACCCAGACAGGACCCGCTCCGCCCCAGCATTTT. This sequence encodes CASSIGTQTGPAPPQHF.

In its sample, this clone was seen a few times. The chain joins TRBV7-9 to TRBJ2-7; 12 bases align to TRBD2. The CDR3 has 15 amino acids. Per the germline V gene, CDR1 is SEHNR and CDR2 is FQNEAQ (reference sequence). Trimming took 3 bases from V and 6 from J; bases not matched to a gene: 6. CDR3 bases: TGTGCCAGCAGCTTCTCGACTAGCGGGGGAGGCGAGCAGTACTTC. This sequence encodes CASSFSTSGGGEQYF. Complete variable domain (other parts from reference TRBV7-9 and TRBJ2-7): DTGVSQNPRHKITKRGQNVTFRCDPISEHNRLYWYRQTLGQGPEFLTYFQNEAQLEKSRLLSDRFSAERPKGSFSTLEIQRTEQGDSAMYLCASSFSTSGGGEQYFGPGTRLTVT.

The gene calls are TRBV6-5 and TRBJ1-2; D call uncertain. Trimming pared 6 bases from V and 7 bases from J, leaving 18 bases between. Germline loops: CDR1 MNHEY, CDR2 SVGAGI. CDR3 length equals 14 residues. DNA for the CDR3: TGTGCCAGCAGCCCTCGCTATGACATCGGTGGCTACACCTTC. Protein sequence: CASSPRYDIGGYTF.

The CDR3 region is CASSEGTGLMNTEAFF. DNA for the CDR3: TGTGCCAGCAGTGAAGGGACAGGGCTCATGAACACTGAAGCTTTCTTT. The chain employs TRBV6-1 and TRBJ1-1; 8 bases match TRBD1. The trim removed 1 base at V and 0 bases at J, leaving 4 bases unmatched. The CDR3 length is 16 residues. From germline, CDR1 is MNHNS and CDR2 SASEGT.

The rearrangement uses TRBV5-8 and TRBJ2-2; D not certain. Trimming took 0 bases from V and 8 from J, leaving 17 bases between them. The CDR3 is made up of 16 amino acids. The germline gives CDR1 SGHTS, CDR2 YDEGEE. The CDR3: CASSLVSGLPGGELFF. Written as DNA, the CDR3 is TGTGCCAGCAGCTTGGTTTCCGGTTTGCCGGGTGGGGAGCTGTTTTTT.

The chain couples TRBV28 to TRBJ2-7; TRBD1 might be the D (6 bases). The CDR3 loop spans 20 amino acids. Per the germline V gene, CDR1 is MDHEN and CDR2 is SYDVKM. V was shortened by 5 bases and J by 1 base, with 30 bases between the two germline ends. The CDR3 DNA sequence: TGTGCCAGCAGTCTTGCGATAATCCGGGACACCTCTTGGAGATCCTACGAGCAGTACTTC. Protein sequence: CASSLAIIRDTSWRSYEQYF.

DNA of the CDR3: TGTGCCAGCAGCTTAGCGCCTCCGGGACTAGCGGGAGTGTATGAGCAGTTCTTC. This sequence encodes CASSLAPPGLAGVYEQFF. V usage is TRBV7-8 and J usage is TRBJ2-1; 14 bases are shared with TRBD2. The CDR3 covers 18 residues. After removal of 0 bases from V and 8 bases from J, the junction contained 9 bases not matched to a gene. Germline V gene lookup returns CDR1 SGHVS and CDR2 FQNEAQ.

The V gene is TRBV28, the J gene TRBJ2-2; 12 bases fit TRBD1. Germline CDR1 is MDHEN and CDR2 is SYDVKM. This CDR3 spans 14 amino acids. The J segment lost 3 bases and the V segment lost 11 bases, leaving 4 bases of the junction unmatched. CDR3 residues: CAGTGGAYTGELFF. As DNA, the CDR3 is TGTGCCGGGACAGGGGGCGCCTACACCGGGGAGCTGTTTTTT.

The chain employs TRBV6-6 and TRBJ2-7; 10 nucleotides agree with TRBD1. Germline CDR1 and CDR2: MNHNY and SVGAGI (reference sequence). The CDR3 runs to 13 residues. The J segment lost 7 bases and the V segment lost 5 bases, leaving 5 bases of the junction unmatched. The CDR3 region is CASSLGQGREQYF. CDR3 coding DNA: TGTGCCAGCAGTCTGGGACAGGGGAGGGAGCAGTACTTC.

V and J are TRBV2 and TRBJ2-1; 10 nucleotides align to TRBD2. V shed 8 bases and J 7 bases; nucleotides not matched to a gene: 5. The CDR3 is 13 amino acids. Germline loops: CDR1 SNHLY, CDR2 FYNNEI. The CDR3 protein is CASQTSGYNEQFF. The CDR3 region has the DNA TGTGCCAGCCAGACTAGCGGGTATAATGAGCAGTTCTTC.

V usage is TRBV6-1 and J usage is TRBJ2-7; 8 bases fit TRBD2. Unmatched junction bases numbered 11, after V lost 7 bases and J lost 6 bases. Germline V gene data show CDR1 as MNHNS and CDR2 as SASEGT. This CDR3 has 14 amino acids. The CDR3: CASTLLPAGVEQYF. The CDR3, as DNA: TGTGCCAGCACCCTCCTCCCAGCGGGGGTCGAGCAGTACTTC.

The chain carries TRBV19 and TRBJ1-2, with TRBD1 matching over 9 bases. V lost 5 bases and J lost 7; bases outside the gene matches: 11. The CDR3 loop spans 15 amino acids. Germline V gene data show CDR1 as LNHDA and CDR2 as SQIVND (reference sequence). CDR3 bases: TGTGCCAGTAGTCTCCCGGACAGGGGATGGGTTGGCTACACCTTC. As protein: CASSLPDRGWVGYTF.